One and the same sample provided the 17 T cell receptor beta chains below, sequenced in a study of T-cell reconstitution after alpha-beta-depleted transplantation in children. The library targeted TCRbeta and was prepared with unique molecular identifiers. TCRdb reprocessed the PCR reads with MiXCR, giving one entry per CDR3 protein. The sample records 200,000 to 250,000 distinct CDR3 sequences, around 9.5% being singletons. Sequences were derived from PBMCs from the stem cell graft donor, sampled from the stem cell graft. The receptor set was obtained from a human donor who donated a stem cell graft to a child with acute lymphoblastic leukemia.

The chain joins TRBV5-1 to TRBJ2-1, with D perhaps matching TRBD1 (5 bases). Looked up from germline, CDR1 is SGHRS and CDR2 is YFSETQ. Trimming left V 4 bases short and J 2 bases short, with 13 bases between. The CDR3 length is 15 residues. In DNA, the CDR3 is TGCGCCAGCAGCATGGACACCCCGGCCTACAATGAGCAGTTCTTC. This translates into CASSMDTPAYNEQFF.

This clonotype was observed a handful of times. V gene TRBV12-3 or TRBV12-4 combines with J gene TRBJ2-1, with D perhaps TRBD1 or TRBD2 (5 bases each). Trimming pared 4 bases from V and 8 bases from J, leaving 21 bases between. CDR3 length: 16 amino acids. The CDR3 loop reads CASSSYQGPLIHEQFF. CDR3 bases: TGTGCCAGCAGTTCTTACCAGGGACCTCTGATCCATGAGCAGTTCTTC.

This clonotype was detected many times. The CDR3 DNA reads TGTGCCAGCCCACCCTGGGGGGGAGCTTTCTTT. It encodes CASPPWGGAFF. V usage is TRBV12-3 or TRBV12-4 and J usage is TRBJ1-1; TRBD1 might be the D (5 bases). With 8 bases removed from V and 10 bases from J, the gap between germline ends came to 14 bases. The CDR3 has 11 residues.

This clonotype occurred a few times. This chain links TRBV5-5 with TRBJ2-7; D could derive from TRBD1 or TRBD2 (5 bases each). Germline loops: CDR1 SGHKS, CDR2 YYEKEE (reference sequence). The V gene lost 4 bases and the J gene lost 3 bases, with 14 bases spanning the gap. This CDR3 contains 14 residues. CDR3 residues: CASSLRDPNYEQYF. The CDR3 bases are TGTGCCAGCAGCCTTCGGGACCCAAACTACGAGCAGTACTTC.

This clonotype was recorded many times. The chain combines TRBV5-1 with TRBJ1-1; unclear D gene. Per the germline V gene, CDR1 is SGHRS and CDR2 is YFSETQ. V lost 7 bases to trimming and J lost 7 bases, with 11 bases between them. This CDR3 comprises 11 residues. The CDR3 region is CASRPLDEAFF. For the CDR3, the DNA is TGCGCCAGCCGACCCCTGGATGAAGCTTTCTTT.

There are many counts of this clonotype. Here the CDR3 DNA reads TGTGCCATCAGTTCTGATAGCGGGGGGTACAATGAGCAGTTCTTC. Translating gives CAISSDSGGYNEQFF. The V gene is TRBV10-3, the J gene TRBJ2-1; TRBD2 matches at 10 bases. The CDR3 loop spans 15 amino acids. Trimming took 5 bases from V and 4 from J; bases not matched to a gene: 5. Germline lookup yields CDR1 ENHRY and CDR2 SYGVKD.

This clonotype came up many times. The CDR3 here is CASSYSRGQSSYNEQFF. The CDR3 nucleotides read TGTGCCAGCAGTTACTCGAGGGGACAGAGCTCCTACAATGAGCAGTTCTTC. The chain joins TRBV6-2 or TRBV6-3 to TRBJ2-1, with 7 bases lining up with TRBD1. Looked up from germline, CDR1 is MNHEY and CDR2 is SVGEGT. The CDR3 is made up of 17 amino acids. Trimming removed 0 bases from V and 0 bases from J; junction bases left unmatched: 5.

This clonotype was seen only a few times. The chain uses TRBV5-1 and TRBJ2-1, with D possibly being TRBD1 (7 bases). V was cut by 7 bases and J by 5 bases, with 13 bases left in between. The germline V gene encodes CDR1 SGHRS and CDR2 YFSETQ. CDR3 length: 13 amino acids. CDR3 in amino acids: CASSGGFDNEQFF. CDR3 bases: TGCGCCAGCTCAGGGGGGTTCGACAATGAGCAGTTCTTC.

This clonotype was counted only a few times. V is TRBV12-3 or TRBV12-4 and J is TRBJ2-7; 8 nucleotides agree with TRBD1. CDR3 length: 18 amino acids. Trimming cost V 4 bases and J 3 bases; bases outside gene matches: 17. CDR3 sequence (DNA): TGTGCCAGCAGTTCTGGGCCCGGACAGGGCAGACACTACTACGAGCAGTACTTC. Encoded protein: CASSSGPGQGRHYYEQYF.

V gene TRBV12-3 or TRBV12-4 combines with J gene TRBJ1-6; 10 bases fit TRBD1. The CDR3 covers 15 residues. V shed 6 bases and J 1 base; nucleotides not matched to a gene: 0. CDR3 sequence: CASRGQGSYNSPLHF. The CDR3 DNA reads as TGTGCCAGCAGGGGACAGGGGTCCTATAATTCACCCCTCCACTTT.

This clonotype was found many times. Here the CDR3 DNA reads TGCAGTGCTAGCTCCGGACACCAAACCAGCAATCAGCCCCAGCATTTT. Protein product: CSASSGHQTSNQPQHF. This rearrangement joins TRBV20-1 to TRBJ1-5, with D perhaps matching TRBD1 (5 bases). From germline, CDR1 is DFQATT and CDR2 SNEGSKA (reference sequence). The CDR3 is 16 residues long. With 3 bases removed from V and 1 base from J, the gap between germline ends came to 16 bases.

This clonotype turned up a few times. V is TRBV20-1 and J is TRBJ1-2; 7 nucleotides match TRBD1. The CDR3 has 15 residues. V lost 3 bases and J lost 4; bases outside the gene matches: 11. Germline V gives CDR1 DFQATT, CDR2 SNEGSKA (reference sequence). DNA of the CDR3: TGCAGTGCTAGTTCAGGGGGAAGTGGGGGCTATGGCTACACCTTC. Amino acids: CSASSGGSGGYGYTF.

The chain joins TRBV5-6 to TRBJ2-7; 9 positions agree with TRBD1. CDR3 length: 14 residues. V lost 2 bases, J lost 6 bases, and 6 bases stayed unmatched. From germline, CDR1 is SGHDT and CDR2 YYEEEE. The CDR3 sequence is CASSFGTGSSEQYF. CDR3 nucleotides: TGTGCCAGCAGCTTTGGGACAGGGTCTAGCGAGCAGTACTTC.

This clonotype was recorded a few times. This chain connects TRBV12-3 or TRBV12-4 to TRBJ2-5; perhaps TRBD2 as D (7 bases). V lost 8 bases, J lost 2 bases, and 21 bases lay in between. This CDR3 is 16 amino acids long. CDR3 bases: TGTGCCAGCTCGAAGGCGGGGGCTGGGGCACAAGAGACCCAGTACTTC. Encoded protein: CASSKAGAGAQETQYF.

This chain links TRBV5-1 with TRBJ1-1, with no clear D. V was cut by 2 bases and J by 2 bases, with 7 bases left in between. Germline CDR1 and CDR2: SGHRS and YFSETQ. CDR3 length: 13 residues. In DNA form, the CDR3 reads TGCGCCAGCAGCTTAGCCGATAACACTGAAGCTTTCTTT. As protein: CASSLADNTEAFF.

The chain joins TRBV14 to TRBJ2-7, with 7 bases that match TRBD2. CDR1 is SGHDN, CDR2 FVKESK, per germline. The CDR3 has 15 amino acids. V lost 1 base, J lost 2 bases, and 5 bases stayed unmatched. CDR3 amino acids: CASSQVDGTTYEQYF. The CDR3 DNA sequence: TGTGCCAGCAGCCAAGTAGACGGGACTACCTACGAGCAGTACTTC.

This clonotype showed up many times. The genes are TRBV7-2 and TRBJ2-4; tentative D call: TRBD2 (5 bases). Germline CDR1 reads SGHTA; CDR2 reads FQGNSA. V lost 0 bases to trimming and J lost 5 bases, with 17 bases between them. The CDR3 has 17 amino acids. The CDR3 is CASSLAPGGGYQNIQYF. The CDR3 region has the DNA TGTGCCAGCAGCTTAGCGCCGGGTGGAGGATACCAAAACATTCAGTACTTC.